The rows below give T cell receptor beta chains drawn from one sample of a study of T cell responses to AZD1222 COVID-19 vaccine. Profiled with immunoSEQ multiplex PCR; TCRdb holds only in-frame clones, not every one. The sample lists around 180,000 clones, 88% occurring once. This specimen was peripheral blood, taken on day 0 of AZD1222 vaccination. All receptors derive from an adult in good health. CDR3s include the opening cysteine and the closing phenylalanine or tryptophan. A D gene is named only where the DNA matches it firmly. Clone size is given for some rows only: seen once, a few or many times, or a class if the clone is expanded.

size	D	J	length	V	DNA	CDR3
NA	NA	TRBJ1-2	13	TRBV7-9	TGTGCCAGCAGCTTAGAGCCCAACTATGGCTACACCTTC	CASSLEPNYGYTF
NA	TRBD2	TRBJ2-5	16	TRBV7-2	TGTGCCAGCAGCCCCCCGACTAGCGGGGGGCAAGAGACCCAGTACTTC	CASSPPTSGGQETQYF
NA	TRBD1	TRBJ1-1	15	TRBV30	TGTGCCTGGAGTAAGGCAGGGGGCGTAGGAGGTGAAGCTTTCTTT	CAWSKAGGVGGEAFF
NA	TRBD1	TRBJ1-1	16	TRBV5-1	TGCGCCAGCAGAGGGACAGGGGGCCTAGGGGACACTGAAGCTTTCTTT	CASRGTGGLGDTEAFF
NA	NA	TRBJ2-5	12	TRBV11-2	TGTGCCAGCAGCTTCCTTGGGGAGACCCAGTACTTC	CASSFLGETQYF
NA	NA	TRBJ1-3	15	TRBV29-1	TGCAGCGTGGCCTACAGGGCCCCCTCTGGAAACACCATATATTTT	CSVAYRAPSGNTIYF
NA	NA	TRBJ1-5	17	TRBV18	TGTGCCAGCTCACCACCCTCGCGGGGATTAAGCAATCAGCCCCAGCATTTT	CASSPPSRGLSNQPQHF
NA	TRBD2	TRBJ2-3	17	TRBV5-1	TGCGCCAGCAGCCCAAAACTAGCGGGGGGGCCCCCAGATACGCAGTATTTT	CASSPKLAGGPPDTQYF
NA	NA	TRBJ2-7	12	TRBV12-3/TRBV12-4	TGTGCCAGCAGTTGGGACTCGTACGAGCAGTACTTC	CASSWDSYEQYF
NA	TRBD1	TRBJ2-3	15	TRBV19	TGTGCCAGTAATTCCGGACAGGGCTTCACAGATACGCAGTATTTT	CASNSGQGFTDTQYF
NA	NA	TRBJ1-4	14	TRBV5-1	TGCGCCAGCAGATACAGGGAGTCTAATGAAAAACTGTTTTTT	CASRYRESNEKLFF
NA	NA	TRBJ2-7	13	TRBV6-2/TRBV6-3	TGTGCCAGCAGTTTGGACTATGCCTACGAGCAGTACTTC	CASSLDYAYEQYF
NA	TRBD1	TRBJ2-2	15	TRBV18	TGTGCCAGCTCCCGGGGACAGGGCCTCACCGGGGAGCTGTTTTTT	CASSRGQGLTGELFF
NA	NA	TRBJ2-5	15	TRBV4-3	TGCGCCAGCAGTCAACGGGGAAGGGGACGGGAGACCCAGTACTTC	CASSQRGRGRETQYF
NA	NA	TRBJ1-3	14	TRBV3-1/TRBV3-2	TGTGCCAGCAGCCAAAGAGGGGTCGGAAACACCATATATTTT	CASSQRGVGNTIYF
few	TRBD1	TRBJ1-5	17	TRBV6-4	TGTGCCAGCAGTGACTCGGTAAGACAGGGGGTGATTGAGCCCCAGCATTTT	CASSDSVRQGVIEPQHF
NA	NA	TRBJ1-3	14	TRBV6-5	TGTGCCAGCAGTTACGGGGGGATTGGAAACACCATATATTTT	CASSYGGIGNTIYF
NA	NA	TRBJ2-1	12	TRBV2	TGTGCCAGCAGTGGTCTGGGCAATGAGCAGTTCTTC	CASSGLGNEQFF
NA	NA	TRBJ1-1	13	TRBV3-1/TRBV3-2	TGTGCCAGCATCCGTATGGGGGGAGCTGAAGCTTTCTTT	CASIRMGGAEAFF
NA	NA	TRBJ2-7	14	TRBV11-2	TGTGCCAGCAGCTTAGATGGAGTTAACTACGAGCAGTACTTC	CASSLDGVNYEQYF
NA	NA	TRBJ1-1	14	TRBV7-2	TGTGCCAGCAGCTCCGCCCACCCGAACACTGAAGCTTTCTTT	CASSSAHPNTEAFF
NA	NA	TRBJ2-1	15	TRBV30	TGTGCCTGGAGTGTTGGAGGGGACGGATACAATGAGCAGTTCTTC	CAWSVGGDGYNEQFF
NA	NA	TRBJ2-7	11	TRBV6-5	TGTGCCAGCAGTTCCGATAACGAGCAGTACTTC	CASSSDNEQYF
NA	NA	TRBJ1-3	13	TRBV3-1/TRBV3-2	TGTGCCAGCAGCCAAGTAGAGGGAAACACCATATATTTT	CASSQVEGNTIYF
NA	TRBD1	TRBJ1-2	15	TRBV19	TGTGCCAGTATCCCAACAGGGGGCAGTTACTATGGCTACACCTTC	CASIPTGGSYYGYTF
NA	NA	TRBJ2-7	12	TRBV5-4	TGTGCCAGCAGTCGGGGGGCGAACGAGCAGTACTTC	CASSRGANEQYF
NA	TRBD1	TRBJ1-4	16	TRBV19	TGTGCCAGTAGTATGGCTCAGGGGGAAACTAATGAAAAACTGTTTTTT	CASSMAQGETNEKLFF
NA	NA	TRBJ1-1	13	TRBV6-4	TGTGCCAGCAGCCTCGGAACGAACACTGAAGCTTTCTTT	CASSLGTNTEAFF
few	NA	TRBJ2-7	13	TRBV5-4	TGTGCCAGCAGCTTGTCGGGGTCCCACGAGCAGTACTTC	CASSLSGSHEQYF
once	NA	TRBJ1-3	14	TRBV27	TGTGCCAGCAGTCCCGAGGGTTCTGGAAACACCATATATTTT	CASSPEGSGNTIYF
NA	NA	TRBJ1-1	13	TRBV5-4	TGTGCCAGCAGCTTGAGCGGTAGGACTGAAGCTTTCTTT	CASSLSGRTEAFF
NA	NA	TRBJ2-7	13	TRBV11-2	TGTGCCAGCAGCCGAGGGACGACCTACGAGCAGTACTTC	CASSRGTTYEQYF
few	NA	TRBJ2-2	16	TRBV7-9	TGTGCCAGCAGCACTCACAGGTTACCGAACACCGGGGAGCTGTTTTTT	CASSTHRLPNTGELFF
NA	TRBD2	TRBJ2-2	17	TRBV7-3	TGTGCCAGCAGCCCCTCGGGGACTAGCGGTAACACCGGGGAGCTGTTTTTT	CASSPSGTSGNTGELFF
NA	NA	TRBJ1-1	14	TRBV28	TGTGCCAGCAGTACTGCGAGGGTGAACACTGAAGCTTTCTTT	CASSTARVNTEAFF
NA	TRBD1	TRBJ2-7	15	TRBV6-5	TGTGCCACCCGGGACAGGGGGCGAAATAGGAACGAGCAGTACTTC	CATRDRGRNRNEQYF
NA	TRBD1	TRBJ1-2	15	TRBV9	TGTGCCAGCAGCCCCAAGCTGGGACAGGGTGGCGGCTACACCTTC	CASSPKLGQGGGYTF
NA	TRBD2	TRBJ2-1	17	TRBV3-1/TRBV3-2	TGTGCCAGCAGCCAACTGTTACTAACTAGCGGCCTCAATGAGCAGTTCTTC	CASSQLLLTSGLNEQFF
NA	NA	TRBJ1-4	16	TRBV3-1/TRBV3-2	TGTGCCAGCAGCCAAGATCGCGGCAGGTTTACTGAAAAACTGTTTTTT	CASSQDRGRFTEKLFF
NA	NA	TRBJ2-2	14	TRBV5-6	TGTGCCAGCAGCTTGAGACAGTTCACCGGGGAGCTGTTTTTT	CASSLRQFTGELFF
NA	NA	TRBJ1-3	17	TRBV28	TGTGCCAGCAGTTTGATGGCTGAAGCTAACCCTGGAAACACCATATATTTT	CASSLMAEANPGNTIYF
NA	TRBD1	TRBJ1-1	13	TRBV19	TGTGCCAGTACCTCGACAGGGGGCACTGAAGCTTTCTTT	CASTSTGGTEAFF
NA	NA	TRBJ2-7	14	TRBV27	TGTGCCAGCAGTTTAGGGAAGGGGGTCTACGAGCAGTACTTC	CASSLGKGVYEQYF
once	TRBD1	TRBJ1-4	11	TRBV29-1	TGCAGCGTTAGCCGCGGGGACAGCCTGTTTTTT	CSVSRGDSLFF
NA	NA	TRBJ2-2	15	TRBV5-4	TGTGCCAGCAGCTTGTCTCCCCAAGTGTCCGGGGAGCTGTTTTTT	CASSLSPQVSGELFF
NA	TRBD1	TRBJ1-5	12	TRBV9	TGTGCCTCAGGGGGGAGCAATCAGCCCCAGCATTTT	CASGGSNQPQHF
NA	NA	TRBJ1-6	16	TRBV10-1	TGCGCCAGCAGCGACCCCCAGGGTCTGGAAGGTTCACCCCTCCACTTT	CASSDPQGLEGSPLHF
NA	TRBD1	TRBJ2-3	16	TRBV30	TGTGCCTGGAGCGAGAACAGGGGGCGCGACACAGATACGCAGTATTTT	CAWSENRGRDTDTQYF